This TCR beta chain stems from a study of response to subunit inactivated influenza vaccine. This clonotype turned up a few times. Its antigen is currently unknown. TCRdb called the RT-PCR reads again in MiXCR, with one record for every CDR3 protein. Of approximately 520,000 distinct CDR3 sequences listed, more than 15% were seen once; the top ten hold over 2.5%. The CDR3 runs 14 residues. V lost 1 base, J lost 6 bases, and 4 bases stayed unmatched. The germline V gene has CDR1 SQVTM and CDR2 ANQGSEA. Study-level results: The authors proposed limited new T cell recruitment per seasonal influenza vaccination.

Sequenced here: CD4+ T cells sorted from PBMCs, sampled 23 to 25 months after vaccination. This TCR derives from a man between 45 and 75 years old who received an inactivated influenza vaccine. The V call is TRBV29-1, the J call TRBJ2-7; TRBD2 aligns across 12 bases. The CDR3 spells CSVEGLAGVGEQYF. The DNA for the CDR3 is TGCAGCGTTGAAGGACTAGCGGGGGTGGGCGAGCAGTACTTC.